This T cell receptor beta chain is drawn from a study of molecular identifiers for immune sequencing clone quantification. General observations from the study: Effector cells had over 99% of their molecules in clones above 20 RNA copies, while naive cells had under 1%.

J lost 4 bases, V lost 4 bases, and 5 bases had no gene match. Germline V gene sequence: CDR1 SNHLY, CDR2 FYNNEI. This CDR3 contains 14 residues. MiXCR was run by TCRdb on the PCR reads, yielding one entry per CDR3 protein. The sample includes under 800,000 distinct CDR3 sequences, about 25% of them seen just once. Naive CD8 T cells were sorted, and the gate applied was CD8+CD4-CCR7+CD45RA+. Worth noting for this clonotype: Its cognate antigen is unknown.

The sequenced sample consisted of naive CD8+ T cells from blood, with Jurkat cell RNA spiked in. Subset given: FACS-sorted CD8+CD4-CCR7+CD45RA+ naive T cells. V is TRBV2 and J is TRBJ2-7, with 9 positions matching TRBD1. The TCR was taken from a human donor in good health. Some libraries in this study had Jurkat cell RNA spiked in. This chain's CDR3 is CASSAEGQGYEQYF. CDR3 nucleotides: TGTGCCAGCAGTGCTGAGGGACAGGGATACGAGCAGTACTTC.